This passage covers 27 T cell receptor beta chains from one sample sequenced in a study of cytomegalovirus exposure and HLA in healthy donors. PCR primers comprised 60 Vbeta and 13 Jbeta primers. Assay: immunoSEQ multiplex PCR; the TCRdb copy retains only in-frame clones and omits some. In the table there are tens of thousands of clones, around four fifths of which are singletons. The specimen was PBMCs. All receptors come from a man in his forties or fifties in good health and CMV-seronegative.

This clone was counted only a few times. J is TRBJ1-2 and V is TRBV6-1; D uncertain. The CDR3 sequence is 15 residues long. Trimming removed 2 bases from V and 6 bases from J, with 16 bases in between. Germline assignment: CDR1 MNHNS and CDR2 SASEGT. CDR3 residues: CASSERVWAGNGYTF. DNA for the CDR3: TGTGCCAGCAGTGAAAGGGTTTGGGCGGGAAATGGCTACACCTTC.

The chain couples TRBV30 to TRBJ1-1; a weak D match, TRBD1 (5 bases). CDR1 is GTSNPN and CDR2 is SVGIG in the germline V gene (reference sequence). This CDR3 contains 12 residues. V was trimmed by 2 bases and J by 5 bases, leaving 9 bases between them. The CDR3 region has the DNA TGTGCCTGGAGTATAAAGGGGACTGAAGCTTTCTTT. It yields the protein CAWSIKGTEAFF.

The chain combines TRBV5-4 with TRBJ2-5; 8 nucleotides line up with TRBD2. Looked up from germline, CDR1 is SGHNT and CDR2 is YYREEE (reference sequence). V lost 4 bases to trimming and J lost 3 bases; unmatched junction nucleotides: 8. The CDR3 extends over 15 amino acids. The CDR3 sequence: CASSPTGRGEETQYF. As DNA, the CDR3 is TGTGCCAGCAGCCCGACGGGGCGGGGGGAAGAGACCCAGTACTTC.

The CDR3: CASSQTRIRTSGGTDTQYF. As DNA, the CDR3 is TGTGCCAGCAGCCAAACACGAATCCGGACTAGCGGGGGCACAGATACGCAGTATTTT. J is TRBJ2-3 and V is TRBV14; 12 nucleotides line up with TRBD2. The germline V gene encodes CDR1 SGHDN and CDR2 FVKESK. The V and J ends lost 2 bases and 1 base, in that order; junction bases with no gene match: 10. The CDR3 has 19 residues. The entire variable domain, with the rest obtained from reference TRBV14 and TRBJ2-3, is as follows: EAGVTQFPSHSVIEKGQTVTLRCDPISGHDNLYWYRRVMGKEIKFLLHFVKESKQDESGMPNNRFLAERTGGTYSTLKVQPAELEDSGVYFCASSQTRIRTSGGTDTQYFGPGTRLTVL.

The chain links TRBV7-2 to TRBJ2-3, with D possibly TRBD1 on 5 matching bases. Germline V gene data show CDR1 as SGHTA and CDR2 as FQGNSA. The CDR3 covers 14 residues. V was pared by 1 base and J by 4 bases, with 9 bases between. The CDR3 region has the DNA TGTGCCAGCAGCTTAGGCAGGGTTCCAGATACGCAGTATTTT. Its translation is CASSLGRVPDTQYF.

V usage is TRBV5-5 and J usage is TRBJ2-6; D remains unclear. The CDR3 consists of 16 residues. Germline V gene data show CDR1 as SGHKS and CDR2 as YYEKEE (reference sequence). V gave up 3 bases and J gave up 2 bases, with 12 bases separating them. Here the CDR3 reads CASSSVLRTGANVLTF. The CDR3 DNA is TGTGCCAGCAGCTCGGTCCTGAGGACTGGGGCCAACGTCCTGACTTTC.

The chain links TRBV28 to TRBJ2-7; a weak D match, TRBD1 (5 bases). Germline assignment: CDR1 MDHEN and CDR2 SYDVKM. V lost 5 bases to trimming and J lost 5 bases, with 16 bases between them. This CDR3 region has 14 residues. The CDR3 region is CASSTPQDLHEQYF. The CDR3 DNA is TGTGCCAGCAGTACCCCACAGGATCTCCACGAGCAGTACTTC. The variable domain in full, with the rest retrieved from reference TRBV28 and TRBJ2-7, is DVKVTQSSRYLVKRTGEKVFLECVQDMDHENMFWYRQDPGLGLRLIYFSYDVKMKEKGDIPEGYSVSREKKERFSLILESASTNQTSMYLCASSTPQDLHEQYFGPGTRLTVT.

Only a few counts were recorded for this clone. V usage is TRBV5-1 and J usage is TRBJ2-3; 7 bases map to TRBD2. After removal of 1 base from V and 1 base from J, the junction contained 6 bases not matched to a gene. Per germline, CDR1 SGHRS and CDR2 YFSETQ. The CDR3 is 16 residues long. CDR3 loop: CASSLRTAGGTDTQYF. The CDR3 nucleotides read TGCGCCAGCAGCTTGAGGACCGCGGGGGGCACAGATACGCAGTATTTT.

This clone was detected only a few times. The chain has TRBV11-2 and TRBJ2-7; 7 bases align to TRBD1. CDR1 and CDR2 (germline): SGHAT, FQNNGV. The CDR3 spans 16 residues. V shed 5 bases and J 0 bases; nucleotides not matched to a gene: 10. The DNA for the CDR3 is TGTGCCAGCAGCCTACGGTCCCGACAGGGCTCCTACGAGCAGTACTTC. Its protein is CASSLRSRQGSYEQYF.

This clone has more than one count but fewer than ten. The CDR3 region is CASSPRVGRGADTQYF. CDR3 nucleotides: TGTGCCAGCAGCCCTAGGGTGGGCCGGGGGGCAGATACGCAGTATTTT. This chain uses TRBV7-8 with TRBJ2-3; 7 nucleotides agree with TRBD2. The CDR3 covers 16 residues. Per the germline V gene, CDR1 is SGHVS and CDR2 is FQNEAQ. Trimming took 5 bases from V and 4 from J; bases not matched to a gene: 12. The complete variable domain, with remaining parts taken from reference TRBV7-8 and TRBJ2-3, reads GAGVSQSPRYKVAKRGQDVALRCDPISGHVSLFWYQQALGQGPEFLTYFQNEAQLDKSGLPSDRFFAERPEGSVSTLKIQRTQQEDSAVYLCASSPRVGRGADTQYFGPGTRLTVL.

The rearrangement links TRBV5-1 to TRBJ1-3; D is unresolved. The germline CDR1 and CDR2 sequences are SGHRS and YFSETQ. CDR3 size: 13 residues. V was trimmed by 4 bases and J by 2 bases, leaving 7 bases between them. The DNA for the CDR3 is TGCGCCAGCAGCCCAACGGCTGGAAACACCATATATTTT. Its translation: CASSPTAGNTIYF.

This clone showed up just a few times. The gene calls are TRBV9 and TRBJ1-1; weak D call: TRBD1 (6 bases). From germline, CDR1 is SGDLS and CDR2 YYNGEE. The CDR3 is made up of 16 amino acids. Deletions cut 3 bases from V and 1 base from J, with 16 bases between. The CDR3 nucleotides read TGTGCCAGCAGCGGAGGGGGGGCACCAGGGAACACTGAAGCTTTCTTT. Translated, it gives CASSGGGAPGNTEAFF.

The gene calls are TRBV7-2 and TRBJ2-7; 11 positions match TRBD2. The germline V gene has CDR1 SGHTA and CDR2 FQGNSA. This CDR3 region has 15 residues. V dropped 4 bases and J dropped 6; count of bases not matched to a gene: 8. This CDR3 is CASSSLAGDHSEQYF. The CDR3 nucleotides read TGTGCCAGCAGCTCACTAGCGGGGGATCACAGCGAGCAGTACTTC.

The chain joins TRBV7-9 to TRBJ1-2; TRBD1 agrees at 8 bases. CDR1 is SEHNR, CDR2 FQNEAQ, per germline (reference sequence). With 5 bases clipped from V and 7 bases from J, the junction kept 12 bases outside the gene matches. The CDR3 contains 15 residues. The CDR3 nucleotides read TGTGCCAGCAGCCCCGGACAGGGAAGATGGGGTGGCTACACCTTC. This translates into CASSPGQGRWGGYTF.

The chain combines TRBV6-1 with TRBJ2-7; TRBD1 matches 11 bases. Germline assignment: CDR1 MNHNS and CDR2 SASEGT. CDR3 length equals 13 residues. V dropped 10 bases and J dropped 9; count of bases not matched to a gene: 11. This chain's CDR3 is CATSGQGAPVQYF. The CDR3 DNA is TGTGCCACGTCCGGACAGGGGGCTCCGGTGCAGTACTTC.

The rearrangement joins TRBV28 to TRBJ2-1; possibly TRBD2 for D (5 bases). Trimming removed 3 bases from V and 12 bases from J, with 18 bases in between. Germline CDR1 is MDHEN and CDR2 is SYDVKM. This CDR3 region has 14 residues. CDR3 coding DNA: TGTGCCAGCAGTTTTCGACTAAATGGATATGGGCAGTTCTTC. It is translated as CASSFRLNGYGQFF.

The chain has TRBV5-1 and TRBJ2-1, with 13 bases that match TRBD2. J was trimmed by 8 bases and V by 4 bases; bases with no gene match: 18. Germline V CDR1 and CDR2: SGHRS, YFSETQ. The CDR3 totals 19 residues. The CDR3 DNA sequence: TGCGCCAGCAGCGGGAAACTAGCGGGGGGGCCAAACTACAAGGATGAGCAGTTCTTC. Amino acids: CASSGKLAGGPNYKDEQFF.

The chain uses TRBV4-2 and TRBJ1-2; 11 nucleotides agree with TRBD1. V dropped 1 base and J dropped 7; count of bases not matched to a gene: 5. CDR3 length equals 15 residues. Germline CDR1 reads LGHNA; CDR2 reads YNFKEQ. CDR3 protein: CASSQGGQGGGGYTF. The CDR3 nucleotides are TGTGCCAGCAGCCAAGGGGGACAGGGGGGGGGTGGCTACACCTTC.

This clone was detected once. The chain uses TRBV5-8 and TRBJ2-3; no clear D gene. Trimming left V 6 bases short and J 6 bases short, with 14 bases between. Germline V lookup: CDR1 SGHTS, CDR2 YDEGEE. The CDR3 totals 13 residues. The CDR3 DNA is TGTGCCAGCACGGGTCCTGGGTGGGATACGCAGTATTTT. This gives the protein CASTGPGWDTQYF.

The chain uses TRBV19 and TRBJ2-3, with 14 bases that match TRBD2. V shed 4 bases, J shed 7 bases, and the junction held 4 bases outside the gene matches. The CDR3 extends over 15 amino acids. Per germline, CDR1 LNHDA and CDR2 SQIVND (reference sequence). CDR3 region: CASSTGLAGAHTQYF. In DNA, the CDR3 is TGTGCCAGTAGTACGGGACTAGCGGGGGCCCATACGCAGTATTTT.

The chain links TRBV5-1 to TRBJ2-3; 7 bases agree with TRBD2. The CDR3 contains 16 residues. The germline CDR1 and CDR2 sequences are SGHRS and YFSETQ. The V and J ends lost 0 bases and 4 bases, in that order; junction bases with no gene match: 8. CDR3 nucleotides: TGCGCCAGCAGCTTGGCTAGTAGCGGGTACGCAGATACGCAGTATTTT. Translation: CASSLASSGYADTQYF.

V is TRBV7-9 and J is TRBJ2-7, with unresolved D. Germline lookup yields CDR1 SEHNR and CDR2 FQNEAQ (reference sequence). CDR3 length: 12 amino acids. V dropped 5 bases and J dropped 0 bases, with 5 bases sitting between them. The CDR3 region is CASSPFSYEQYF. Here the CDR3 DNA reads TGTGCCAGCAGCCCCTTCTCCTACGAGCAGTACTTC.

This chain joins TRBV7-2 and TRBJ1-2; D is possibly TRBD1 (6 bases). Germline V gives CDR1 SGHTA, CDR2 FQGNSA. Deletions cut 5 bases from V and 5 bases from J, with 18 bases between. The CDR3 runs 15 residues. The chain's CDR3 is CASSAWTDRLYGYTF. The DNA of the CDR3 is TGTGCCAGCAGCGCCTGGACAGATAGGTTGTATGGCTACACCTTC.

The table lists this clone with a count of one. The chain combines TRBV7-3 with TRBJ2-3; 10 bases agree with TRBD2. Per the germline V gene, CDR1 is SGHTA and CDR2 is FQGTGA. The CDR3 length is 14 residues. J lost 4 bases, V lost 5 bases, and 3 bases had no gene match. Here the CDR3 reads CASSPGTSADTQYF. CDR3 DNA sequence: TGTGCCAGCAGCCCTGGGACTAGCGCAGATACGCAGTATTTT.

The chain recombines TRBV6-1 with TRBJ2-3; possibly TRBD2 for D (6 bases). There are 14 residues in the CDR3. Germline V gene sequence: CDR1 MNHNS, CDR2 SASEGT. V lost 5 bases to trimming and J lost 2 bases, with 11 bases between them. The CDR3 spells CASSTREFTDTQYF. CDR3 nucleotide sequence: TGTGCCAGCAGTACACGGGAGTTCACAGATACGCAGTATTTT.

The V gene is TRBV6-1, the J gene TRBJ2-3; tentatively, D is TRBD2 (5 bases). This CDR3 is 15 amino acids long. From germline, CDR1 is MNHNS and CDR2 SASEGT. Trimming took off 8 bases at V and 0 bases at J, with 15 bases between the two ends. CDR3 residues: CASYEDSSSTDTQYF. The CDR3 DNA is TGTGCCAGCTACGAGGACTCATCTAGCACAGATACGCAGTATTTT.

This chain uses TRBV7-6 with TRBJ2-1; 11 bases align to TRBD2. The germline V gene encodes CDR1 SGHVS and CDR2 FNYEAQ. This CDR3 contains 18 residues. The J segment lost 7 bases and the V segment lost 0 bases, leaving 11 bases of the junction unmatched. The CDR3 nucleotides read TGTGCCAGCAGCTTAGCCCTGGGGCTAGCGGGGGGTCGGAATGAGCAGTTCTTC. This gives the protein CASSLALGLAGGRNEQFF.